A selection of T cell receptor beta chains follows, all from one sample in a study of cytomegalovirus exposure and HLA in healthy donors. The data were produced by immunoSEQ multiplex PCR, yet TCRdb's version contains in-frame clones alone and is incomplete. The data contain 100,000 to 150,000 clones, approximately 72% of them seen just once; the ten biggest clones take up about 1.5%. The sample taken for sequencing was PBMCs. These receptors all stem from a man between 18 and 29 years old in good health and CMV-seronegative. CDR3s include the opening cysteine and the closing phenylalanine or tryptophan. D genes are given only for firm matches. Not all rows give a size; the values are once, few, many and, for expanded clones, a class.

d_gene: TRBD1; v_gene: TRBV6-1; abundance: .; j_gene: TRBJ2-4; CDR3aa: CASSFLGQEYF; CDR3nt: TGTGCCAGCAGCTTCCTGGGACAGGAGTACTTC
d_gene: .; v_gene: TRBV9; abundance: .; j_gene: TRBJ1-1; CDR3aa: CASSVGAYTEAFF; CDR3nt: TGTGCCAGCAGCGTAGGGGCGTACACTGAAGCTTTCTTT
d_gene: .; v_gene: TRBV7-2; abundance: few; j_gene: TRBJ2-2; CDR3aa: CASSLAQGGELFF; CDR3nt: TGTGCCAGCAGCTTGGCCCAGGGGGGGGAGCTGTTTTTT
d_gene: TRBD1; v_gene: TRBV25-1; abundance: .; j_gene: TRBJ2-2; CDR3aa: CASSPDRAVGELFF; CDR3nt: TGTGCCAGCAGTCCAGACAGGGCAGTCGGGGAGCTGTTTTTT
d_gene: .; v_gene: TRBV7-7; abundance: .; j_gene: TRBJ2-2; CDR3aa: CASSLATPGVGTGELFF; CDR3nt: TGTGCCAGCAGCCTCGCTACCCCGGGGGTTGGCACCGGGGAGCTGTTTTTT
d_gene: TRBD2; v_gene: TRBV5-1; abundance: .; j_gene: TRBJ2-3; CDR3aa: CASSLLLAGGNTQYF; CDR3nt: TGCGCCAGCAGCTTGTTACTAGCGGGGGGAAATACGCAGTATTTT
d_gene: .; v_gene: TRBV2; abundance: .; j_gene: TRBJ1-3; CDR3aa: CASRGNTIYF; CDR3nt: TGTGCCAGCCGTGGAAACACCATATATTTT
d_gene: TRBD2; v_gene: TRBV29-1; abundance: .; j_gene: TRBJ2-3; CDR3aa: CSVELAGGRGDTQYF; CDR3nt: TGCAGCGTTGAACTAGCGGGGGGCCGGGGGGATACGCAGTATTTT
d_gene: .; v_gene: TRBV6-1; abundance: .; j_gene: TRBJ1-2; CDR3aa: CASSTNSRMSGYTF; CDR3nt: TGTGCCAGCAGTACGAATTCACGAATGAGTGGCTACACCTTC
d_gene: TRBD1; v_gene: TRBV6-1; abundance: .; j_gene: TRBJ1-6; CDR3aa: CASRDREYNSPLHF; CDR3nt: TGTGCCAGCCGGGACAGGGAATATAATTCACCCCTCCACTTT
d_gene: TRBD1; v_gene: TRBV9; abundance: .; j_gene: TRBJ1-2; CDR3aa: CASSGGQHGYTF; CDR3nt: TGTGCCAGCAGCGGGGGACAGCATGGCTACACCTTC
d_gene: TRBD1; v_gene: TRBV11-2; abundance: .; j_gene: TRBJ1-5; CDR3aa: CASSSTGVVQPQHF; CDR3nt: TGTGCCAGCAGCTCGACAGGGGTAGTTCAGCCCCAGCATTTT
d_gene: TRBD2; v_gene: TRBV5-4; abundance: .; j_gene: TRBJ2-5; CDR3aa: CASSLVGLAGGRETQYF; CDR3nt: TGTGCCAGCAGCTTGGTAGGACTAGCGGGGGGGCGAGAGACCCAGTACTTC
d_gene: .; v_gene: TRBV7-9; abundance: .; j_gene: TRBJ2-2; CDR3aa: CASSLSYTGELFF; CDR3nt: TGTGCCAGCAGCTTATCATACACCGGGGAGCTGTTTTTT
d_gene: .; v_gene: TRBV6-1; abundance: few; j_gene: TRBJ1-5; CDR3aa: CASSETYNQPQHF; CDR3nt: TGTGCCAGCAGTGAAACCTACAATCAGCCCCAGCATTTT
d_gene: .; v_gene: TRBV27; abundance: .; j_gene: TRBJ2-2; CDR3aa: CASSLSQTTGNTGELFF; CDR3nt: TGTGCCAGCAGTTTATCCCAGACGACAGGGAACACCGGGGAGCTGTTTTTT
d_gene: TRBD1; v_gene: TRBV7-8; abundance: few; j_gene: TRBJ1-4; CDR3aa: CASSSRTGGLGEKLFF; CDR3nt: TGTGCCAGCAGCTCGAGGACAGGGGGCTTAGGTGAAAAACTGTTTTTT
d_gene: TRBD1; v_gene: TRBV27; abundance: .; j_gene: TRBJ2-3; CDR3aa: CASSFGTGGYTDTQYF; CDR3nt: TGTGCCAGCAGTTTCGGGACAGGGGGCTACACAGATACGCAGTATTTT
d_gene: TRBD2; v_gene: TRBV28; abundance: .; j_gene: TRBJ2-1; CDR3aa: CASSTGLAGTSYNEQFF; CDR3nt: TGTGCCAGCAGTACGGGACTAGCGGGGACTTCCTACAATGAGCAGTTCTTC
d_gene: TRBD2; v_gene: TRBV7-2; abundance: few; j_gene: TRBJ2-3; CDR3aa: CASSLGLAGGWTDTQYF; CDR3nt: TGTGCCAGCAGCTTAGGTCTAGCGGGAGGGTGGACAGATACGCAGTATTTT
d_gene: .; v_gene: TRBV29-1; abundance: .; j_gene: TRBJ1-2; CDR3aa: CSVDWSNYGYTF; CDR3nt: TGCAGCGTTGATTGGAGTAACTATGGCTACACCTTC
d_gene: TRBD1; v_gene: TRBV19; abundance: .; j_gene: TRBJ1-2; CDR3aa: CASSTYPGQAFYGYTF; CDR3nt: TGTGCCAGTAGTACCTATCCTGGACAGGCGTTCTATGGCTACACCTTC
d_gene: TRBD1; v_gene: TRBV7-8; abundance: .; j_gene: TRBJ2-2; CDR3aa: CASSLGGGMGAGELFF; CDR3nt: TGTGCCAGCAGCTTAGGAGGGGGCATGGGGGCCGGGGAGCTGTTTTTT
d_gene: TRBD1; v_gene: TRBV25-1; abundance: .; j_gene: TRBJ1-6; CDR3aa: CASSDDRGYSPLHF; CDR3nt: TGTGCCAGCAGTGATGACAGGGGGTACTCACCCCTCCACTTT
d_gene: TRBD1; v_gene: TRBV13; abundance: once; j_gene: TRBJ1-1; CDR3aa: CASSQTGDPEAFF; CDR3nt: TGTGCCAGCAGTCAAACAGGGGACCCCGAAGCTTTCTTT
d_gene: .; v_gene: TRBV11-2; abundance: .; j_gene: TRBJ1-4; CDR3aa: CASSSPTEVWGRGEKLFF; CDR3nt: TGTGCCAGCAGCTCCCCCACCGAGGTTTGGGGGCGCGGTGAAAAACTGTTTTTT